This T cell receptor (beta chain) was captured by sequencing in a study of cytomegalovirus exposure and HLA in healthy donors. On the study more broadly: Ancestry clustering placed about 86% of roughly 400 genotyped donors in the Caucasian-associated cluster.

PCR involved 60 Vbeta and 13 Jbeta primers. Clones were read by immunoSEQ multiplex PCR, and TCRdb kept only the in-frame ones, dropping some. The repertoire holds under 150,000 clones, with roughly 80% as singletons. After removal of 4 bases from V and 6 bases from J, the junction contained 6 bases not matched to a gene. This CDR3 region has 15 residues. CDR1 is WNHNN, CDR2 SYGVQD, per germline (reference sequence). As for this clone: Antigen: not known.

General study results and limits: Cytomegalovirus association was listed for about 160 TCR beta chains.

V and J are TRBV10-1 and TRBJ2-2, with 9 bases matching TRBD2. This clonotype was obtained from a man aged 30-40 years in good health and CMV-seronegative. Sequencing was done on a sample of PBMCs. The CDR3 loop is CASSALAGFSGELFF. The CDR3 DNA sequence: TGCGCCAGCAGTGCTCTAGCGGGATTCTCCGGGGAGCTGTTTTTT.